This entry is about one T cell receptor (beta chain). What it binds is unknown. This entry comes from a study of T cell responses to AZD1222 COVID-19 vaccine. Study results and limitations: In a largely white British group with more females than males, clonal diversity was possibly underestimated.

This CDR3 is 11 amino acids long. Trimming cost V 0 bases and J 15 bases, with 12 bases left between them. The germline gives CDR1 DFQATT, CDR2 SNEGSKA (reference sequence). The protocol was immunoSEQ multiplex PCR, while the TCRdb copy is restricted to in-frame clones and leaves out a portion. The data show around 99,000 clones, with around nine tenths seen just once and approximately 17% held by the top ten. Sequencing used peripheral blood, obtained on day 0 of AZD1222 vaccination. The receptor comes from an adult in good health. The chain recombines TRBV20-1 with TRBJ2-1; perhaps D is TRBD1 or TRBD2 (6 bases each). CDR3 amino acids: CSARDPGGPFF. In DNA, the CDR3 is TGCAGTGCTAGAGACCCCGGGGGCCCGTTCTTC.